Given below is one T cell receptor (beta chain) in context. The entry originates in a study of a mutant IDH1 vaccine in newly diagnosed glioma. Sequenced by immunoSEQ multiplex PCR; TCRdb stores in-frame clones only, minus some. The sample includes some 100,000 clones, 83% of them seen just once. Sample time point: baseline, week 1 (first vaccination visit). Treatment defined: pre-vaccination baseline after standard-of-care therapy. The input for sequencing was PBMCs, taken from a glioma patient treated with radiotherapy, temozolomide or both. The clonotype originates from a woman between 45 and 60 years old with glioma.

CDR3 protein: CASSFRTGGTEAFF. The CDR3 nucleotides read TGTGCCAGCAGCTTCAGGACAGGGGGCACTGAAGCTTTCTTT. The chain links TRBV7-6 to TRBJ1-1; 10 bases map to TRBD1. The CDR3 spans 14 residues. Per germline, CDR1 SGHVS and CDR2 FNYEAQ. V lost 3 bases, J lost 4 bases, and 2 bases stayed unmatched.